This passage covers 25 T cell receptor beta chains from one sample sequenced in a study of PD-1 blockade in classical Hodgkin lymphoma. Time point given: cycle 4 day 1 (C4D1), after more than five weeks of nivolumab. All patients relapsed after autologous stem cell transplantation, and brentuximab vedotin exposure varied. Thawed PBMCs were subjected to magnetic negative selection, which yielded isolated CD8+ T cells. The repertoire was sequenced with immunoSEQ multiplex PCR; TCRdb's copy has only in-frame clones and lacks some. Of more than 10,000 clones in the sample, roughly 85% were seen once. The sample was CD8+ T cells from blood, taken before the fourth cycle of nivolumab. Receptor source: a human donor with classical Hodgkin lymphoma. The donor label of this sample is uncertain.

The rearrangement joins TRBV15 to TRBJ2-1; TRBD2 matches 8 bases. Per germline, CDR1 LNHNV and CDR2 YYDKDF (reference sequence). The trim removed 0 bases at V and 0 bases at J, leaving 7 bases unmatched. CDR3 length equals 18 residues. CDR3 region: CATSRDQTLAGSYNEQFF. CDR3 DNA: TGTGCCACCAGCAGAGATCAGACCCTAGCGGGCTCCTACAATGAGCAGTTCTTC.

This sequence joins TRBV27 and TRBJ2-6, with TRBD1 matching 7 bases. V trimming: 2 bases; J trimming: 0 bases; junction bases outside the gene matches: 10. CDR3 length: 19 amino acids. The germline CDR1 and CDR2 sequences are MNHEY and SMNVEV (reference sequence). CDR3 residues: CASSLRQGTANSGANVLTF. The DNA for the CDR3 is TGTGCCAGCAGTTTACGTCAAGGGACAGCGAACTCTGGGGCCAACGTCCTGACTTTC.

This clone occurred once. V and J are TRBV19 and TRBJ2-7; unclear D gene. Trimming took off 2 bases at V and 0 bases at J, with 8 bases between the two ends. Looked up from germline, CDR1 is LNHDA and CDR2 is SQIVND (reference sequence). This CDR3 is built from 14 residues. CDR3 bases: TGTGCCAGTAGTATAAGCGCCAGCTCCTACGAGCAGTACTTC. Its protein is CASSISASSYEQYF. The full variable domain, completed using reference TRBV19 and TRBJ2-7, is DGGITQSPKYLFRKEGQNVTLSCEQNLNHDAMYWYRQDPGQGLRLIYYSQIVNDFQKGDIAEGYSVSREKKESFPLTVTSAQKNPTAFYLCASSISASSYEQYFGPGTRLTVT.

This sequence joins TRBV7-9 and TRBJ2-5, with 7 nucleotides matching TRBD2. V shed 5 bases, J shed 4 bases, and the junction held 10 bases outside the gene matches. Germline V CDR1 and CDR2: SEHNR, FQNEAQ (reference sequence). The CDR3 extends over 15 amino acids. CDR3 DNA: TGTGCCAGCAGCCCCCCCGGGGGGAGAGGAGAGACCCAGTACTTC. Its protein product is CASSPPGGRGETQYF.

This clone showed up just a few times. The chain links TRBV28 to TRBJ1-5; D unresolved. Germline V gene lookup returns CDR1 MDHEN and CDR2 SYDVKM. This CDR3 is built from 13 residues. V was pared by 1 base and J by 4 bases, with 5 bases between. CDR3 coding DNA: TGTGCCAGCAGTTTATCGCGGAATCAGCCCCAGCATTTT. It specifies CASSLSRNQPQHF.

The chain uses TRBV5-6 and TRBJ1-2, with a weak D call TRBD1 (6 bases). From germline, CDR1 is SGHDT and CDR2 YYEEEE. CDR3 length: 15 amino acids. V was shortened by 0 bases and J by 0 bases, with 9 bases between the two germline ends. As DNA, the CDR3 is TGTGCCAGCAGCTTGGGGGACACTTCTAACTATGGCTACACCTTC. Its protein product is CASSLGDTSNYGYTF.

In the case of this clone: A read error may produce the germline difference seen at one junction end. The CDR3 DNA reads as TGCAGCGGTGAATGGGTGGGAGAAGGCTATGAGCAGTTCTTC. Translating it yields CSGEWVGEGYEQFF. This chain connects TRBV29-1 to TRBJ2-1, with D possibly being TRBD2 (5 bases). Germline V gene lookup returns CDR1 SQVTM and CDR2 ANQGSEA. The CDR3 consists of 14 residues.

The rearrangement uses TRBV6-6 and TRBJ2-1, with D possibly TRBD1 on 6 matching bases. CDR1 is MNHNY and CDR2 is SVGAGI in the germline V gene (reference sequence). V lost 8 bases and J lost 7, with 9 bases in between. The CDR3 totals 11 residues. The CDR3 loop reads CASEGGNEQFF. The CDR3 nucleotides are TGTGCCAGCGAAGGGGGTAATGAGCAGTTCTTC.

This sequence joins TRBV18 and TRBJ1-1; maybe TRBD1 (5 bases). The CDR3 is made up of 15 amino acids. The germline gives CDR1 KGHSH, CDR2 LQKENI. The V end lost 1 base, the J end lost 0 bases, and 9 bases lay between the germline ends. CDR3 amino acids: CASSPQGALNTEAFF. The DNA of the CDR3 is TGTGCCAGCTCACCACAAGGGGCCTTGAACACTGAAGCTTTCTTT.

The V call is TRBV11-2, the J call TRBJ1-3; D gene uncertain. This CDR3 region has 17 residues. Germline V gene lookup returns CDR1 SGHAT and CDR2 FQNNGV. V lost 1 base, J lost 0 bases, and 13 bases lay in between. The CDR3 region is CASSLGPSENSGNTIYF. DNA for the CDR3: TGTGCCAGCAGCTTAGGTCCTTCGGAGAACTCTGGAAACACCATATATTTT.

In its sample, this clone was seen a few times. The sample contains more than one DNA sequence encoding this CDR3. The rearrangement joins TRBV7-9 to TRBJ2-7; maybe TRBD2 (5 bases). The CDR3 extends over 15 amino acids. The germline CDR1 and CDR2 sequences are SEHNR and FQNEAQ (reference sequence). V lost 1 base, J lost 2 bases, and 12 bases lay in between. The chain's CDR3 is CASSLDPSLTYEQYF. In DNA form, the CDR3 reads TGTGCCAGCAGCTTAGACCCTAGCTTGACCTACGAGCAGTACTTC.

The rearrangement links TRBV28 to TRBJ1-1; unclear D gene. The germline V and J ends were trimmed by 10 bases and 0 bases, with 9 bases remaining between them. In germline, CDR1 is MDHEN, CDR2 SYDVKM. CDR3 length: 12 amino acids. The CDR3, as DNA: TGTGCCATACGTAGGGTGAACACTGAAGCTTTCTTT. Its protein is CAIRRVNTEAFF.

The V gene is TRBV7-9, the J gene TRBJ2-2; 8 bases match TRBD2. The germline V gene has CDR1 SEHNR and CDR2 FQNEAQ (reference sequence). The V and J ends lost 6 bases and 4 bases, in that order; junction bases with no gene match: 10. The CDR3 consists of 16 residues. The chain's CDR3 is CASSPRISGSTGELFF. CDR3 nucleotide sequence: TGTGCCAGCAGTCCCCGGATCAGCGGGAGCACCGGGGAGCTGTTTTTT.

The rearrangement links TRBV4-3 to TRBJ2-2; 9 bases align to TRBD1. CDR3 length equals 20 residues. The junction had 16 bases not matched to a gene; V was cut back by 5 bases and J by 0 bases. Germline CDR1 LGHNA, CDR2 YSLEER. CDR3 region: CASSSESGTGQNANTGELFF. CDR3 DNA sequence: TGCGCCAGCAGCTCTGAAAGCGGGACAGGGCAGAACGCGAACACCGGGGAGCTGTTTTTT.

The chain joins TRBV5-4 to TRBJ1-1, with D possibly matching TRBD1 (6 bases). This CDR3 contains 13 residues. Trimming removed 2 bases at V and 7 bases at J, with 12 bases between. Germline-derived CDR1 and CDR2 are SGHNT and YYREEE (reference sequence). CDR3 loop: CASSLGGTGEAFF. The CDR3 region has the DNA TGTGCCAGCAGCTTAGGGGGAACAGGTGAAGCTTTCTTT.

The table lists this clone with a count of one. The chain carries TRBV7-9 and TRBJ2-7, with 14 bases identical to TRBD2. This CDR3 has 16 amino acids. The V and J ends lost 5 bases and 2 bases, in that order; junction bases with no gene match: 5. Germline V gene lookup returns CDR1 SEHNR and CDR2 FQNEAQ (reference sequence). This CDR3 is CASSGTSGSTAYEQYF. The DNA of the CDR3 is TGTGCCAGCAGCGGGACTAGCGGGAGTACGGCCTACGAGCAGTACTTC.

This clone is termed medium-sized. The genes are TRBV6-5 and TRBJ1-4, with 7 bases matching TRBD1. Germline CDR1 and CDR2: MNHEY and SVGAGI. The CDR3 runs 14 residues. Trimming removed 5 bases from V and 12 bases from J; junction bases left unmatched: 12. The CDR3 sequence is CASSGSTGALELFF. DNA for the CDR3: TGTGCCAGCAGTGGAAGCACAGGGGCCCTTGAACTGTTTTTT.

The CDR3 DNA is TGTGCCAGCAGCGATTCAACGAACACTGAAGCTTTCTTT. Protein sequence: CASSDSTNTEAFF. The chain employs TRBV7-9 and TRBJ1-1; D unclear. CDR3 length equals 13 residues. Germline V gives CDR1 SEHNR, CDR2 FQNEAQ (reference sequence). The V end was cut by 5 bases, the J end by 1 base, with 8 bases between.

The V gene is TRBV7-7, the J gene TRBJ2-1; D perhaps matches TRBD2 (6 bases). CDR3 length: 13 residues. V lost 0 bases, J lost 8 bases, and 8 bases lay in between. Germline assignment: CDR1 SSHAT and CDR2 FNYEAQ (reference sequence). CDR3 bases: TGTGCCAGCAGCTTAGCTGGGGGGTATGAGCAGTTCTTC. Its protein product is CASSLAGGYEQFF.

The rearrangement links TRBV28 to TRBJ1-4; perhaps TRBD1 as D (5 bases). CDR1 MDHEN and CDR2 SYDVKM come from the germline V gene. V lost 3 bases, J lost 0 bases, and 8 bases lay in between. The CDR3 totals 15 residues. CDR3 DNA sequence: TGTGCCAGCAGTTTCGTCAGGGCAACTAATGAAAAACTGTTTTTT. Amino acids: CASSFVRATNEKLFF. The full variable domain, its missing parts supplied by reference TRBV28 and TRBJ1-4, is DVKVTQSSRYLVKRTGEKVFLECVQDMDHENMFWYRQDPGLGLRLIYFSYDVKMKEKGDIPEGYSVSREKKERFSLILESASTNQTSMYLCASSFVRATNEKLFFGSGTQLSVL.

V is TRBV7-9 and J is TRBJ2-1; 7 bases align to TRBD2. Looked up from germline, CDR1 is SEHNR and CDR2 is FQNEAQ (reference sequence). This CDR3 is built from 17 residues. V was pared by 4 bases and J by 3 bases, with 12 bases of the junction left unmatched. The CDR3 here is CASSSPRLKRDYNEQFF. CDR3 sequence (DNA): TGTGCCAGCAGCTCCCCCCGGTTAAAGCGGGACTACAATGAGCAGTTCTTC. Full variable domain (outside the CDR3, taken from reference TRBV7-9 and TRBJ2-1): DTGVSQNPRHKITKRGQNVTFRCDPISEHNRLYWYRQTLGQGPEFLTYFQNEAQLEKSRLLSDRFSAERPKGSFSTLEIQRTEQGDSAMYLCASSSPRLKRDYNEQFFGPGTRLTVL.

V and J are TRBV29-1 and TRBJ2-3, with D maybe TRBD2 (6 bases). The germline V gene encodes CDR1 SQVTM and CDR2 ANQGSEA. The CDR3 sequence is 14 residues long. The DNA of the CDR3 is TGCAGTGTCGGAGGGAGCGGGAGCACAGATACGCAGTATTTT. Its translation is CSVGGSGSTDTQYF.

This chain links TRBV11-2 with TRBJ1-5; 7 bases align to TRBD1. V shed 0 bases, J shed 5 bases, and the junction held 1 base outside the gene matches. Germline V lookup: CDR1 SGHAT, CDR2 FQNNGV. This CDR3 has 14 residues. The CDR3: CASSLEGGYQPQHF. The CDR3, as DNA: TGTGCCAGCAGCTTAGAAGGGGGCTATCAGCCCCAGCATTTT.

This clone was recorded once. The chain employs TRBV11-2 and TRBJ2-7; 9 nucleotides line up with TRBD1. Trimming took 5 bases from V and 0 from J; bases not matched to a gene: 17. Germline V gene data show CDR1 as SGHAT and CDR2 as FQNNGV. This CDR3 contains 19 residues. DNA for the CDR3: TGTGCCAGCAGCCGAGGGCATCACCTTCCGGGACAGGGCTCCTACGAGCAGTACTTC. It encodes CASSRGHHLPGQGSYEQYF.

V usage is TRBV25-1 and J usage is TRBJ2-2; D remains ambiguous. Deletions cut 5 bases from V and 3 bases from J, with 10 bases between. Looked up from germline, CDR1 is MGHDK and CDR2 is SYGVNS. This CDR3 has 14 amino acids. The CDR3 protein is CASSNRWDTGELFF. DNA of the CDR3: TGTGCCAGCAGTAACCGGTGGGACACCGGGGAGCTGTTTTTT.